Sequencing of this T cell receptor (beta chain) was carried out in a study of blood T cells in healthy people across ages. Study-level findings and limits: Unsorted PBMCs ruled out conclusive naive versus antigen-experienced comparison. More naive CD4+ cells and higher diversity were found in long-lived than in aged donors.

Then a second PCR, running roughly 7 to 11 cycles, was carried out with a sample-barcoded 5' primer and a J-beta primer mix. TCRdb re-derived calls from the 5' RACE reads in MiXCR, one entry per CDR3 protein. The data contain some 710,000 distinct CDR3 sequences, 22% of them singletons. V was trimmed by 5 bases and J by 5 bases, leaving 9 bases between them. The CDR3 is made up of 13 amino acids. Germline V gene lookup returns CDR1 SGHAT and CDR2 FQNNGV. Note on this clonotype: The antigen remains undetermined.

Input material: blood. The origin of this receptor is a man between 65 and 85 years old in good health. The J gene is TRBJ1-4, the V gene TRBV11-2, with D unresolved. CDR3 sequence reads: CASSKEGNEKLFF. Written as DNA, the CDR3 is TGTGCCAGCAGCAAGGAGGGCAATGAAAAACTGTTTTTT.